A single sample is the source of the 31 T cell receptor beta chains below, sequenced in a study of cytomegalovirus exposure and HLA in healthy donors. The PCR was carried out with 60 Vbeta primers and 13 Jbeta primers. Clones were read by immunoSEQ multiplex PCR, and TCRdb kept only the in-frame ones, dropping some. The sample data list more than 70,000 clones. The sample was PBMCs. These receptors originate from a woman aged 55-70 years in good health and CMV-seronegative.

V usage is TRBV16 and J usage is TRBJ1-4; 9 nucleotides line up with TRBD1. CDR1 is KGHSY, CDR2 FQNENV, per germline. CDR3 length equals 14 residues. Trimming at V came to 2 bases and at J to 12 bases, leaving 7 bases not matched to a gene. This chain's CDR3 is CASSQMGHRGQLFF. The CDR3 DNA is TGTGCCAGCAGCCAAATGGGCCACAGGGGGCAACTGTTTTTT.

The J gene is TRBJ1-2, the V gene TRBV4-1, with a weak D call TRBD1 (6 bases). This CDR3 region has 14 residues. CDR1 and CDR2 (germline): MGHRA, YSYEKL. Trimming shortened V by 0 bases and J by 5 bases, and 10 bases separated the two germline ends. This CDR3 is CASSQDSQGYGYTF. CDR3 coding DNA: TGCGCCAGCAGCCAAGACAGCCAGGGGTATGGCTACACCTTC.

Written as DNA, the CDR3 is TGCGCCAGCAGCTTTTTCGGCGGACTGAACACCGGGGAGCTGTTTTTT. Protein: CASSFFGGLNTGELFF. The genes are TRBV5-1 and TRBJ2-2; D perhaps matches TRBD2 (5 bases). The CDR3 has 16 amino acids. The V gene's germline CDR1 is SGHRS and CDR2 YFSETQ. V was pared by 2 bases and J by 1 base, with 12 bases between.

CDR3 DNA: TGTGCCAGTTCTGAGTCTGGGGCCAACGTCCTGACTTTC. Amino acid sequence: CASSESGANVLTF. The chain has TRBV19 and TRBJ2-6; D is unresolved. Trimming shortened V by 8 bases and J by 1 base, and 6 bases separated the two germline ends. CDR1 is LNHDA, CDR2 SQIVND, per germline (reference sequence). The length of the CDR3 is 13 residues.

This sequence joins TRBV7-2 and TRBJ1-2; D possibly corresponds to TRBD1 (5 bases). The CDR3 contains 13 residues. CDR1 SGHTA and CDR2 FQGNSA come from the germline V gene. V was pared by 3 bases and J by 8 bases, with 13 bases between. The CDR3 region is CASSFIPEGGYTF. The CDR3 bases are TGTGCCAGCAGCTTTATCCCGGAGGGGGGCTACACCTTC. Complete variable domain (other parts from reference TRBV7-2 and TRBJ1-2): GAGVSQSPSNKVTEKGKDVELRCDPISGHTALYWYRQSLGQGLEFLIYFQGNSAPDKSGLPSDRFSAERTGGSVSTLTIQRTQQEDSAVYLCASSFIPEGGYTFGSGTRLTVV.

The rearrangement uses TRBV19 and TRBJ2-7; 8 bases agree with TRBD1. Trimming took 3 bases from V and 5 from J; bases not matched to a gene: 9. This CDR3 is 15 amino acids long. The V gene's germline CDR1 is LNHDA and CDR2 SQIVND (reference sequence). Here the CDR3 reads CASSMDRVVNHEQYF. The CDR3 bases are TGTGCCAGTAGTATGGACAGGGTAGTAAACCACGAGCAGTACTTC.

This chain joins TRBV18 and TRBJ2-2, with 7 bases fitting TRBD1. In germline, CDR1 is KGHSH, CDR2 LQKENI. Germline trimming cut 6 bases from V and 6 bases from J; bases unmatched to any gene: 4. The CDR3 runs 13 residues. The CDR3 loop is CASSDRVPGELFF. The CDR3 DNA reads TGTGCCAGCTCTGACAGGGTGCCCGGGGAGCTGTTTTTT.

This chain connects TRBV28 to TRBJ2-7, with 7 nucleotides matching TRBD2. Trimming took 6 bases from V and 13 from J; bases not matched to a gene: 12. There are 12 residues in the CDR3. CDR1 and CDR2 from the germline V gene are MDHEN and SYDVKM. CDR3 loop: CASSPTSGTTYF. The DNA for the CDR3 is TGTGCCAGCAGCCCGACCTCCGGGACTACTTACTTC.

CDR3 in DNA: TGTGCCAGCAGTGATAGGACTCTACCGACTAAGGAGCAGTACTTC. It is translated as CASSDRTLPTKEQYF. This chain joins TRBV2 and TRBJ2-7; D might be TRBD2 (5 bases). This CDR3 comprises 15 residues. Trimming took 3 bases from V and 7 from J, leaving 19 bases between them. Looked up from germline, CDR1 is SNHLY and CDR2 is FYNNEI.

This chain uses TRBV7-9 with TRBJ1-2; D unclear. In germline, CDR1 is SEHNR, CDR2 FQNEAQ (reference sequence). Trimming pared 6 bases from V and 5 bases from J, leaving 13 bases between. CDR3 length: 13 residues. CDR3 in DNA: TGTGCCAGCAGGGGAGAGCTAGCTTATGGCTACACCTTC. Amino acid sequence: CASRGELAYGYTF. The complete variable domain, with remaining parts taken from reference TRBV7-9 and TRBJ1-2, reads DTGVSQNPRHKITKRGQNVTFRCDPISEHNRLYWYRQTLGQGPEFLTYFQNEAQLEKSRLLSDRFSAERPKGSFSTLEIQRTEQGDSAMYLCASRGELAYGYTFGSGTRLTVV.

The V and J genes are TRBV6-4 and TRBJ2-3; TRBD2 aligns across 9 bases. In germline, CDR1 is MRHNA, CDR2 SNTAGT. J lost 1 base, V lost 2 bases, and 4 bases had no gene match. This CDR3 has 16 residues. The CDR3 is CASSDQAGGGTDTQYF. The CDR3 nucleotides are TGTGCCAGCAGTGACCAAGCGGGAGGCGGCACAGATACGCAGTATTTT.

This chain links TRBV19 with TRBJ1-1; D is possibly TRBD1 (5 bases). The CDR3 sequence is 15 residues long. The V gene lost 2 bases and the J gene lost 1 base, with 11 bases spanning the gap. Germline CDR1 reads LNHDA; CDR2 reads SQIVND (reference sequence). CDR3 coding DNA: TGTGCCAGTAGTATATGGGTCGGGGGGAACACTGAAGCTTTCTTT. It codes for CASSIWVGGNTEAFF.

The CDR3 region is CSTQRAGGSTDTQYF. The CDR3 DNA reads TGCAGCACGCAAAGAGCGGGAGGATCCACAGATACGCAGTATTTT. The V gene is TRBV29-1, the J gene TRBJ2-3; 9 bases map to TRBD2. The CDR3 runs to 15 residues. The germline V gene encodes CDR1 SQVTM and CDR2 ANQGSEA. Unmatched junction bases numbered 11, after V lost 8 bases and J lost 2 bases.

The genes are TRBV6-6 and TRBJ2-1; no clear D. V lost 6 bases and J 5 bases, leaving 8 bases between the germline ends. The germline V gene encodes CDR1 MNHNY and CDR2 SVGAGI (reference sequence). This CDR3 spans 12 amino acids. In DNA form, the CDR3 reads TGTGCCAGCAGCCACATTAACAATGAGCAGTTCTTC. Its protein is CASSHINNEQFF.

The rearrangement links TRBV6-6 to TRBJ1-1; unclear D gene. The CDR3 is made up of 12 amino acids. Per germline, CDR1 MNHNY and CDR2 SVGAGI (reference sequence). With 5 bases removed from V and 1 base from J, the gap between germline ends came to 5 bases. The DNA of the CDR3 is TGTGCCAGCAGTCGGGAGAACACTGAAGCTTTCTTT. This translates into CASSRENTEAFF.

The J gene is TRBJ2-7, the V gene TRBV6-5; maybe TRBD1 (5 bases). Germline V gives CDR1 MNHEY, CDR2 SVGAGI. Trimming removed 6 bases from V and 0 bases from J, with 15 bases in between. This CDR3 comprises 15 residues. The CDR3 nucleotides are TGTGCCAGCAGCCGCCCGACAGTCAGCTCCTACGAGCAGTACTTC. This encodes CASSRPTVSSYEQYF.

Points on this clone: The junction does not match germline at one end; this may be a read error. The chain combines TRBV28 with TRBJ2-7; a weak D match, TRBD2 (6 bases). Germline V CDR1 and CDR2: MDHEN, SYDVKM. The CDR3 spans 16 residues. Here the CDR3 reads CASSPPPGASGYGQYF. CDR3 sequence (DNA): TGTGCCAGCAGTCCCCCCCCGGGAGCCTCGGGGTACGGGCAGTACTTC.

J is TRBJ2-5 and V is TRBV4-1; TRBD1 aligns across 8 bases. V shed 0 bases, J shed 5 bases, and the junction held 8 bases outside the gene matches. CDR3 length: 16 amino acids. Germline V lookup: CDR1 MGHRA, CDR2 YSYEKL. The CDR3 protein is CASSQDSPGGVETQYF. The CDR3, as DNA: TGCGCCAGCAGCCAAGATAGTCCAGGGGGCGTGGAGACCCAGTACTTC.

The chain uses TRBV5-6 and TRBJ2-3; D may be TRBD2 (6 bases). The CDR3 is 14 residues long. CDR1 and CDR2 from the germline V gene are SGHDT and YYEEEE. The V and J ends lost 9 bases and 5 bases respectively, with 19 bases between them. CDR3 bases: TGTGCCATGGGCGGAGGGGCCCCTGGAGATACGCAGTATTTT. This encodes CAMGGGAPGDTQYF.

The chain combines TRBV28 with TRBJ2-1; 7 positions agree with TRBD2. Germline loops: CDR1 MDHEN, CDR2 SYDVKM. Germline trimming cut 10 bases from V and 8 bases from J; bases unmatched to any gene: 23. This CDR3 is 17 amino acids long. The CDR3 loop is CATTIVGRAFLGYEQFF. In DNA, the CDR3 is TGTGCCACCACTATAGTTGGGAGGGCCTTTCTCGGCTATGAGCAGTTCTTC. The full variable domain, its missing parts supplied by reference TRBV28 and TRBJ2-1, is DVKVTQSSRYLVKRTGEKVFLECVQDMDHENMFWYRQDPGLGLRLIYFSYDVKMKEKGDIPEGYSVSREKKERFSLILESASTNQTSMYLCATTIVGRAFLGYEQFFGPGTRLTVL.

The chain has TRBV29-1 and TRBJ1-6; 9 nucleotides line up with TRBD1. Germline CDR1 and CDR2: SQVTM and ANQGSEA. The CDR3 totals 13 residues. The ends lost 4 bases at V and 9 bases at J; junction bases unmatched: 4. CDR3 DNA sequence: TGCAGCGTTGGGGACAGGGAAAGTTCACCCCTCCACTTT. This translates into CSVGDRESSPLHF.

This chain connects TRBV9 to TRBJ2-3; 9 positions match TRBD2. Trimming took 4 bases from V and 1 from J; bases not matched to a gene: 10. Germline-derived CDR1 and CDR2 are SGDLS and YYNGEE. The CDR3 contains 17 residues. DNA for the CDR3: TGTGCCAGCAGCTCAGCTACTAGCGGGTGGGGCACAGATACGCAGTATTTT. Its translation: CASSSATSGWGTDTQYF.

The CDR3 DNA reads as TGTGCCAGCAGCCGGACTATCTACGAGCAGTACTTC. As protein: CASSRTIYEQYF. V usage is TRBV2 and J usage is TRBJ2-7; D may be TRBD2 (6 bases). The CDR3 spans 12 residues. V lost 6 bases, J lost 3 bases, and 9 bases lay in between. CDR1 and CDR2 from the germline V gene are SNHLY and FYNNEI. Based on the CDR3 plus reference TRBV2 and TRBJ2-7, the full variable domain is EPEVTQTPSHQVTQMGQEVILRCVPISNHLYFYWYRQILGQKVEFLVSFYNNEISEKSEIFDDQFSVERPDGSNFTLKIRSTKLEDSAMYFCASSRTIYEQYFGPGTRLTVT.

The rearrangement uses TRBV30 and TRBJ1-3; no clear D. Germline-derived CDR1 and CDR2 are GTSNPN and SVGIG (reference sequence). V was trimmed by 4 bases and J by 2 bases, leaving 9 bases between them. This CDR3 contains 13 residues. The CDR3 bases are TGTGCCTGGAATGGAGCCCCTGGAAACACCATATATTTT. The encoded protein is CAWNGAPGNTIYF. Using reference TRBV30 and TRBJ1-3 for the parts outside the CDR3, the full variable domain is SQTIHQWPATLVQPVGSPLSLECTVEGTSNPNLYWYRQAAGRGLQLLFYSVGIGQISSEVPQNLSASRPQDRQFILSSKKLLLSDSGFYLCAWNGAPGNTIYFGEGSWLTVV.

The chain combines TRBV6-1 with TRBJ1-1; 8 bases fit TRBD1. In germline, CDR1 is MNHNS, CDR2 SASEGT. V gave up 4 bases and J gave up 4 bases; unmatched junction bases: 5. The CDR3 runs 14 residues. The DNA for the CDR3 is TGTGCCAGCAGTGTAACAGGGGGTATCACTGAAGCTTTCTTT. Its protein product is CASSVTGGITEAFF.

V is TRBV4-2 and J is TRBJ1-4, with D tentatively TRBD1 (5 bases). Germline V gene sequence: CDR1 LGHNA, CDR2 YNFKEQ. The CDR3 consists of 14 residues. The ends were cut back, 0 bases at V and 12 bases at J, with 14 bases in the middle. The CDR3 reads CASSQERGAGELFF. The CDR3 nucleotides are TGTGCCAGCAGCCAAGAACGCGGGGCCGGGGAACTGTTTTTT.

The gene calls are TRBV5-1 and TRBJ1-1; no firm D call. The CDR3 consists of 11 residues. Germline loops: CDR1 SGHRS, CDR2 YFSETQ. The V end lost 0 bases, the J end lost 8 bases, and 5 bases lay between the germline ends. The CDR3 sequence: CASSLDSEAFF. In nucleotides, the CDR3 is TGCGCCAGCAGCTTGGACAGCGAAGCTTTCTTT.

The V gene is TRBV28, the J gene TRBJ2-5; D is perhaps TRBD1 (6 bases). The J call may be incorrect, as the DNA end agrees better with TRBJ2-7. This CDR3 has 15 residues. CDR1 and CDR2 from the germline V gene are MDHEN and SYDVKM. The CDR3 DNA follows: TGTGCCAGCAGTTCGCACAGGGTAGTGGGCTACGAGCAGTACTTC. Its translation is CASSSHRVVGYEQYF.

The chain employs TRBV27 and TRBJ2-2; the match to TRBD2 covers 9 bases. V lost 2 bases and J lost 7; bases outside the gene matches: 5. In germline, CDR1 is MNHEY, CDR2 SMNVEV (reference sequence). The CDR3 length is 15 residues. The DNA for the CDR3 is TGTGCCAGCAGTTTAGCGGGAGGGCCCGGCGGGGAGCTGTTTTTT. It specifies CASSLAGGPGGELFF.

The genes are TRBV11-3 and TRBJ2-3; D is uncertain. Trimming shortened V by 3 bases and J by 1 base, and 8 bases separated the two germline ends. The germline V gene has CDR1 SGHNT and CDR2 YENEEA. The CDR3 is 14 residues long. CDR3 sequence: CASSFSPRTDTQYF. For the CDR3, the DNA is TGTGCCAGCAGCTTTTCTCCTCGCACAGATACGCAGTATTTT.

The gene calls are TRBV7-3 and TRBJ1-1; the D gene is possibly TRBD1 (5 bases). The V end was cut by 5 bases, the J end by 1 base, with 11 bases between. The CDR3 loop spans 14 amino acids. Germline V gene lookup returns CDR1 SGHTA and CDR2 FQGTGA. CDR3 residues: CASSPGLSNTEAFF. The CDR3 DNA sequence: TGTGCCAGCAGCCCGGGACTCTCGAACACTGAAGCTTTCTTT. Full variable domain (rest looked up from reference TRBV7-3 and TRBJ1-1): GAGVSQTPSNKVTEKGKYVELRCDPISGHTALYWYRQSLGQGPEFLIYFQGTGAADDSGLPNDRFFAVRPEGSVSTLKIQRTERGDSAVYLCASSPGLSNTEAFFGQGTRLTVV.